The TCR beta chain under discussion was sequenced for a study of identical twins. The V gene lost 0 bases and the J gene lost 0 bases, with 6 bases spanning the gap. The CDR3 has 14 residues. The germline V gene has CDR1 SGHKS and CDR2 YYEKEE (reference sequence). This clonotype was recorded at least ten times. A universal primer site arose from template switching, and cDNA bore unique molecular identifiers. From the 5' RACE reads, TCRdb called clonotypes with MiXCR, one entry per CDR3 protein. Here the sample spans 450,000 or so distinct CDR3 sequences, around 14% being singletons. These data were likewise used in another study, on yellow fever vaccine responses in identical twins.

This sequence joins TRBV5-5 and TRBJ1-1; D unclear. The TCR sequence derives from a young woman in good health. The sample comprised CD4+ T cells sorted from blood. In DNA, the CDR3 is TGTGCCAGCAGCTTGGATTGGATGAACACTGAAGCTTTCTTT. It specifies CASSLDWMNTEAFF.